These 10 T cell receptor beta chains share one sample of origin, sequenced in a study of patients and donors after allogeneic stem cell transplantation. TCRdb re-derived calls from the RT-PCR reads in MiXCR, one entry per CDR3 protein. Of about 400,000 distinct CDR3 sequences detected, 16% appear once; the ten largest clones hold just over 7%. Sequencing was carried out using blood, either unsorted or a sorted T cell fraction (not recorded which). The receptors stem from a human donor who was either an allogeneic HSCT recipient or a stem cell or donor lymphocyte infusion donor (not recorded which). It is not recorded whose cells these are; they may come from a transplant donor.

The chain has TRBV30 and TRBJ1-4; D possibly corresponds to TRBD1 (5 bases). The CDR3 contains 14 residues. CDR1 GTSNPN and CDR2 SVGIG come from the germline V gene (reference sequence). Trimming pared 5 bases from V and 8 bases from J, leaving 18 bases between. In nucleotides, the CDR3 is TGTGCCTGGGGAGACGGGACCGGACACGAAAAACTGTTTTTT. This sequence encodes CAWGDGTGHEKLFF.

The table lists this clonotype with a few counts. This rearrangement joins TRBV10-3 to TRBJ1-1, with D unresolved. This CDR3 is 13 amino acids long. The V gene's germline CDR1 is ENHRY and CDR2 SYGVKD. Trimming removed 4 bases from V and 7 bases from J, with 13 bases in between. The CDR3 spells CAISAVWSDEAFF. CDR3 sequence (DNA): TGTGCCATCAGTGCTGTCTGGTCAGATGAAGCTTTCTTT.

This chain links TRBV5-1 with TRBJ1-1; D call uncertain. The CDR3 covers 16 residues. Germline CDR1 reads SGHRS; CDR2 reads YFSETQ. Trimming stripped 3 bases from V and 4 bases from J, with 19 bases between. CDR3 nucleotides: TGCGCCAGCAGCTACAGACCCGGGGTCGGCAGCACTGAAGCTTTCTTT. It encodes CASSYRPGVGSTEAFF.

A few counts support this clonotype. V usage is TRBV19 and J usage is TRBJ1-4, with D possibly TRBD1 on 5 matching bases. Trimming stripped 5 bases from V and 7 bases from J, with 17 bases between. Germline assignment: CDR1 LNHDA and CDR2 SQIVND (reference sequence). The CDR3 spans 15 residues. CDR3 in DNA: TGTGCCAGTAGTCCCCCCGGGGCTTGGGGTGAAAAACTGTTTTTT. Residues: CASSPPGAWGEKLFF. Based on the CDR3 plus reference TRBV19 and TRBJ1-4, the full variable domain is DGGITQSPKYLFRKEGQNVTLSCEQNLNHDAMYWYRQDPGQGLRLIYYSQIVNDFQKGDIAEGYSVSREKKESFPLTVTSAQKNPTAFYLCASSPPGAWGEKLFFGSGTQLSVL.

The gene calls are TRBV7-9 and TRBJ2-1, with D perhaps matching TRBD2 (5 bases). Germline-derived CDR1 and CDR2 are SEHNR and FQNEAQ (reference sequence). V lost 4 bases and J lost 0, with 13 bases in between. This CDR3 contains 16 residues. CDR3 loop: CASSSSASGSYNEQFF. CDR3 sequence (DNA): TGTGCCAGCAGCTCGTCGGCGAGCGGCTCCTACAATGAGCAGTTCTTC.

This chain links TRBV28 with TRBJ2-7; no reliable D call. Trimming cost V 6 bases and J 1 base, with 13 bases left between them. The CDR3 consists of 14 residues. The germline CDR1 and CDR2 sequences are MDHEN and SYDVKM. The DNA for the CDR3 is TGTGCCAGCAGGATACGGTTACAGTCCTACGAGCAGTACTTC. Amino acids: CASRIRLQSYEQYF.

Ten or more counts support this clonotype. This rearrangement joins TRBV29-1 to TRBJ2-1, with a tentative D call TRBD1 (6 bases). The V gene lost 4 bases and the J gene lost 7 bases, with 20 bases spanning the gap. Germline V gene data show CDR1 as SQVTM and CDR2 as ANQGSEA. The CDR3 sequence is 15 residues long. Written as DNA, the CDR3 is TGCAGCGTTGGGGGGCTGGTGTGGAGTGTGAATGAGCAGTTCTTC. Translating gives CSVGGLVWSVNEQFF.

V and J are TRBV7-9 and TRBJ2-5; 8 bases are shared with TRBD1. The CDR3 contains 15 residues. The trim removed 2 bases at V and 5 bases at J, leaving 7 bases unmatched. Germline CDR1 is SEHNR and CDR2 is FQNEAQ (reference sequence). In DNA, the CDR3 is TGTGCCAGCAGCTTATATCAGGGGGCAGGGGAGACCCAGTACTTC. This gives the protein CASSLYQGAGETQYF.

This chain links TRBV9 with TRBJ2-3; D unresolved. The CDR3 has 13 amino acids. V lost 3 bases to trimming and J lost 5 bases, with 10 bases between them. Germline CDR1 reads SGDLS; CDR2 reads YYNGEE. CDR3 amino acids: CASSARWEDTQYF. CDR3 nucleotide sequence: TGTGCCAGCAGCGCGAGGTGGGAAGATACGCAGTATTTT.

The chain has TRBV24-1 and TRBJ1-1, with D possibly matching TRBD1 (5 bases). Germline CDR1 and CDR2: KGHDR and SFDVKD. Trimming stripped 7 bases from V and 4 bases from J, with 9 bases between. The CDR3 is 12 residues long. The CDR3 DNA is TGTGCCACCAGAGGGACGGGCACTGAAGCTTTCTTT. This sequence encodes CATRGTGTEAFF.